These 28 T cell receptor beta chains originate from one sample sequenced in a study of beta chain features in type 1 diabetes. Of the isolated RNA, all was reverse transcribed, and so the sequenced material was expressed TCRB transcripts. Clones were read by immunoSEQ multiplex PCR, and TCRdb kept only the in-frame ones, dropping some. The sample lists around 330,000 clones; more than 9.5% were seen once. Sample: naive CD4+ T cells from blood. All receptors come from a woman aged 30 to 39 in good health.

The sample holds a few counts of this clone. This chain links TRBV28 with TRBJ1-2; maybe TRBD1 (5 bases). The CDR3 length is 14 residues. Germline loops: CDR1 MDHEN, CDR2 SYDVKM. Trimming removed 4 bases at V and 2 bases at J, with 11 bases between. CDR3 bases: TGTGCCAGCAGTTGGGGCGCCGGGAACTATGGCTACACCTTC. As protein: CASSWGAGNYGYTF.

CDR3 residues: CSVAEAPGETQYF. CDR3 nucleotide sequence: TGCAGCGTTGCGGAAGCCCCCGGGGAGACCCAGTACTTC. The chain joins TRBV29-1 to TRBJ2-5; D remains unclear. CDR1 SQVTM and CDR2 ANQGSEA come from the germline V gene. Between the trimmed V and J ends, which lost 4 bases and 5 bases, there was a span of 14 bases. The CDR3 covers 13 residues.

This clone was observed a handful of times. This sequence joins TRBV5-1 and TRBJ2-1; 7 bases line up with TRBD1. With 1 base clipped from V and 15 bases from J, the junction kept 7 bases outside the gene matches. Germline V CDR1 and CDR2: SGHRS, YFSETQ. The CDR3 runs to 12 residues. CDR3 region: CASSLFEGAAFF. Written as DNA, the CDR3 is TGCGCCAGCAGCTTGTTTGAGGGGGCTGCGTTCTTC.

The chain carries TRBV7-3 and TRBJ2-2, with D uncertain. Trimming cost V 2 bases and J 0 bases, with 10 bases left between them. Looked up from germline, CDR1 is SGHTA and CDR2 is FQGTGA. This CDR3 comprises 16 residues. As DNA, the CDR3 is TGTGCCAGCAGCTTACGGTACGGTGCGAACACCGGGGAGCTGTTTTTT. This gives the protein CASSLRYGANTGELFF.

V gene TRBV30 combines with J gene TRBJ1-1; D is possibly TRBD1 (5 bases). The CDR3 runs to 13 residues. V was trimmed by 3 bases and J by 5 bases, leaving 13 bases between them. Germline lookup yields CDR1 GTSNPN and CDR2 SVGIG (reference sequence). As DNA, the CDR3 is TGTGCCTGGAGCGTAATGGAGGGGACTGAAGCTTTCTTT. It yields the protein CAWSVMEGTEAFF.

This clone was counted a few times. The chain links TRBV6-1 to TRBJ2-3, with a weak D call TRBD1 (5 bases). The CDR3 extends over 13 amino acids. The germline CDR1 and CDR2 sequences are MNHNS and SASEGT. The V and J ends lost 6 bases and 3 bases respectively, with 10 bases between them. The CDR3 coding sequence is TGTGCCAGCAGCCTTCAGGGTACAGATACGCAGTATTTT. Its protein is CASSLQGTDTQYF.

CDR3 nucleotides: TGTGCCTGGGGCCGGACTAGCATCGGTGAGACCCAGTACTTC. Protein product: CAWGRTSIGETQYF. The rearrangement links TRBV30 to TRBJ2-5; the match to TRBD2 covers 8 bases. The trim removed 5 bases at V and 5 bases at J, leaving 10 bases unmatched. The germline V gene has CDR1 GTSNPN and CDR2 SVGIG (reference sequence). The length of the CDR3 is 14 residues.

The V and J genes are TRBV7-2 and TRBJ2-7; 7 nucleotides match TRBD1. The CDR3 covers 13 residues. Germline-derived CDR1 and CDR2 are SGHTA and FQGNSA. The junction had 3 bases not matched to a gene; V was cut back by 3 bases and J by 4 bases. The CDR3 DNA is TGTGCCAGCAGCTTCGACAGGGCTTACGAGCAGTACTTC. This gives the protein CASSFDRAYEQYF.

This clone has just a few counts. The rearrangement uses TRBV28 and TRBJ2-3, with 10 bases identical to TRBD1. The ends lost 3 bases at V and 4 bases at J; junction bases unmatched: 4. The germline CDR1 and CDR2 sequences are MDHEN and SYDVKM. The CDR3 is 15 residues long. Here the CDR3 DNA reads TGTGCCAGCAGTTTCCCGGGACAGGGGTCAGATACGCAGTATTTT. It specifies CASSFPGQGSDTQYF.

This chain uses TRBV28 with TRBJ2-3; 7 bases are a match to TRBD2. There are 16 residues in the CDR3. The germline V gene has CDR1 MDHEN and CDR2 SYDVKM. J was trimmed by 5 bases and V by 3 bases; bases with no gene match: 11. CDR3 protein: CASSFSAGAREDTQYF. CDR3 bases: TGTGCCAGCAGTTTCTCGGCGGGAGCTCGTGAAGATACGCAGTATTTT.

The genes are TRBV6-5 and TRBJ2-3; 10 bases are shared with TRBD1. The CDR3 extends over 15 amino acids. Germline V lookup: CDR1 MNHEY, CDR2 SVGAGI. The V segment lost 6 bases and the J segment 3 bases; nucleotides outside the gene matches: 6. The CDR3 coding sequence is TGTGCCAGCAGACCCGACAGGGGGCGGACAGATACGCAGTATTTT. Protein: CASRPDRGRTDTQYF.

This clone has more than one count but fewer than ten. The chain uses TRBV15 and TRBJ2-7; D possibly corresponds to TRBD1 (6 bases). CDR3 size: 14 residues. V was cut by 5 bases and J by 0 bases, with 11 bases left in between. Germline V CDR1 and CDR2: LNHNV, YYDKDF (reference sequence). In nucleotides, the CDR3 is TGTGCCACCAGCCGGACAGTCTCCTCCTACGAGCAGTACTTC. Its protein product is CATSRTVSSYEQYF.

This clone was detected only a few times. The chain combines TRBV18 with TRBJ2-1, with a possible D match to TRBD2 (6 bases). Trimming took 5 bases from V and 4 from J, leaving 15 bases between them. CDR1 and CDR2 (germline): KGHSH, LQKENI. The CDR3 loop spans 15 amino acids. For the CDR3, the DNA is TGTGCCAGCTCAAGCGGGTTGGGAGCATACAATGAGCAGTTCTTC. This encodes CASSSGLGAYNEQFF.

The rearrangement links TRBV7-6 to TRBJ2-5; 13 nucleotides align to TRBD2. Germline V gene lookup returns CDR1 SGHVS and CDR2 FNYEAQ. J gave up 5 bases and V 5 bases, and 5 bases lay outside the gene matches. The CDR3 is 15 residues long. CDR3 in amino acids: CASSLRTSGSETQYF. The CDR3 DNA reads as TGTGCCAGCAGCCTAAGGACTAGCGGGAGTGAGACCCAGTACTTC. Full variable domain (missing parts from reference TRBV7-6 and TRBJ2-5): GAGVSQSPRYKVTKRGQDVALRCDPISGHVSLYWYRQALGQGPEFLTYFNYEAQQDKSGLPNDRFSAERPEGSISTLTIQRTEQRDSAMYRCASSLRTSGSETQYFGPGTRLLVL.

The table lists this clone with a few counts. An end of the junction does not agree with germline; a read error may underlie this. The V gene is TRBV7-2, the J gene TRBJ2-7; possibly TRBD1 for D (5 bases). CDR1 is SGHTA and CDR2 is FQGNSA in the germline V gene. The CDR3 totals 17 residues. CDR3: CASSIASRAWTRYEQYF. CDR3 DNA: TGTGCCAGCAGCATAGCAAGCAGGGCCTGGACGCGATACGAGCAGTACTTC.

The rearrangement links TRBV4-2 to TRBJ2-1; 10 positions match TRBD2. The CDR3 length is 16 residues. Germline values: CDR1 LGHNA, CDR2 YNFKEQ. The V and J ends lost 0 bases and 8 bases, in that order; junction bases with no gene match: 7. Here the CDR3 DNA reads TGTGCCAGCAGCCAAGACGCTAGCGGGAGTGGGTATGAGCAGTTCTTC. Translated, it gives CASSQDASGSGYEQFF.

This clone showed up just a few times. The CDR3 sequence: CSVFRGGRGPDTQYF. In nucleotides, the CDR3 is TGCAGCGTTTTTAGGGGAGGGAGGGGCCCAGATACGCAGTATTTT. The chain employs TRBV29-1 and TRBJ2-3, with 7 bases fitting TRBD2. Trimming cost V 5 bases and J 4 bases; bases outside gene matches: 12. The CDR3 is 15 amino acids. Germline lookup yields CDR1 SQVTM and CDR2 ANQGSEA.

The chain employs TRBV28 and TRBJ1-4, with 7 nucleotides matching TRBD1. Germline V gene data show CDR1 as MDHEN and CDR2 as SYDVKM. The ends lost 4 bases at V and 6 bases at J; junction bases unmatched: 8. The CDR3 loop spans 15 amino acids. The CDR3 sequence is CASSSGGGGDEKLFF. For the CDR3, the DNA is TGTGCCAGCAGTTCGGGAGGGGGCGGTGATGAAAAACTGTTTTTT.

This clone was counted only a few times. The chain couples TRBV19 to TRBJ2-1; D is ambiguous. CDR3 length: 15 amino acids. CDR1 LNHDA and CDR2 SQIVND come from the germline V gene (reference sequence). V lost 1 base, J lost 0 bases, and 7 bases lay in between. This chain's CDR3 is CASSIGASSYNEQFF. CDR3 bases: TGTGCCAGTAGTATAGGGGCCAGCTCCTACAATGAGCAGTTCTTC.

The chain links TRBV7-2 to TRBJ1-2; tentatively, D is TRBD1 (5 bases). Germline CDR1 reads SGHTA; CDR2 reads FQGNSA. This CDR3 comprises 14 residues. V lost 7 bases, J lost 7 bases, and 19 bases lay in between. This CDR3 reads CASTPAGPLSGYTF. CDR3 coding DNA: TGTGCCAGCACCCCGGCAGGGCCTCTTTCTGGCTACACCTTC.

The chain joins TRBV27 to TRBJ2-2; 9 bases line up with TRBD1. CDR3 size: 16 residues. Unmatched junction bases numbered 4, after V lost 5 bases and J lost 0 bases. From germline, CDR1 is MNHEY and CDR2 SMNVEV (reference sequence). CDR3: CASSVDRGTNTGELFF. The CDR3 bases are TGTGCCAGCAGTGTAGACAGGGGGACGAACACCGGGGAGCTGTTTTTT.

This chain links TRBV28 with TRBJ2-1, with D tentatively TRBD1 (5 bases). The CDR3 consists of 14 residues. The V and J ends lost 4 bases and 5 bases respectively, with 12 bases between them. Germline-derived CDR1 and CDR2 are MDHEN and SYDVKM. The CDR3 nucleotides read TGTGCCAGCAGTTCCGCCCCAGGGCACAATGAGCAGTTCTTC. Translated, it gives CASSSAPGHNEQFF.

The V gene is TRBV6-6, the J gene TRBJ1-1, with D unclear. Germline lookup yields CDR1 MNHNY and CDR2 SVGAGI (reference sequence). The CDR3 sequence is 13 residues long. V dropped 5 bases and J dropped 1 base, with 8 bases sitting between them. The CDR3 nucleotides are TGTGCCAGCAGTCAACAGCAGAACACTGAAGCTTTCTTT. Translation gives CASSQQQNTEAFF.

This clone showed up just a few times. V and J are TRBV6-5 and TRBJ2-1; TRBD2 is a possible D gene (5 bases). V lost 2 bases and J lost 4, with 12 bases in between. Per the germline V gene, CDR1 is MNHEY and CDR2 is SVGAGI. This CDR3 region has 15 residues. CDR3 sequence reads: CASSYQAWEYNEQFF. CDR3 sequence (DNA): TGTGCCAGCAGTTACCAAGCCTGGGAGTACAATGAGCAGTTCTTC.

This clone has just a few counts. The genes are TRBV14 and TRBJ2-7, with 10 bases lining up with TRBD1. After removal of 8 bases from V and 3 bases from J, the junction contained 7 bases not matched to a gene. CDR1 and CDR2 (germline): SGHDN, FVKESK. This CDR3 is built from 14 residues. The CDR3 DNA is TGTGCCAGCTCCCTAGACAGGGGGCTCTACGAGCAGTACTTC. Residues: CASSLDRGLYEQYF.

This chain uses TRBV15 with TRBJ2-6, with no clear D. Germline V gene lookup returns CDR1 LNHNV and CDR2 YYDKDF (reference sequence). Between the trimmed V and J ends, which lost 0 bases and 0 bases, there was a span of 6 bases. This CDR3 has 16 amino acids. CDR3 residues: CATSRDWSSGANVLTF. The CDR3, as DNA: TGTGCCACCAGCAGAGATTGGAGCTCTGGGGCCAACGTCCTGACTTTC. The whole variable domain, remainder taken from reference TRBV15 and TRBJ2-6, is DAMVIQNPRYQVTQFGKPVTLSCSQTLNHNVMYWYQQKSSQAPKLLFHYYDKDFNNEADTPDNFQSRRPNTSFCFLDIRSPGLGDTAMYLCATSRDWSSGANVLTFGAGSRLTVL.

There are a few counts of this clone. This chain uses TRBV7-2 with TRBJ2-3; 11 nucleotides align to TRBD2. J lost 8 bases, V lost 5 bases, and 21 bases had no gene match. Germline V lookup: CDR1 SGHTA, CDR2 FQGNSA. The CDR3 spans 19 residues. The CDR3 is CASSPGRLAGGATGGTQYF. The DNA for the CDR3 is TGTGCCAGCAGCCCAGGGCGGCTAGCGGGAGGCGCCACTGGGGGTACGCAGTATTTT.

In this sample, this clone turned up a few times. The chain employs TRBV5-4 and TRBJ1-1; 9 bases map to TRBD1. V gave up 4 bases and J gave up 4 bases; unmatched junction bases: 8. The germline V gene encodes CDR1 SGHNT and CDR2 YYREEE (reference sequence). The CDR3 is 15 amino acids. The CDR3 nucleotides read TGTGCCAGCAGCAAAAACAGGGGGCAGGGCACTGAAGCTTTCTTT. Translating it yields CASSKNRGQGTEAFF.